Given below is one T cell receptor beta chain in context. Its antigen is as yet unknown. It was autoimmune disease history or systemic immunosuppression that excluded patients. J lost 5 bases, V lost 5 bases, and 9 bases had no gene match. The length of the CDR3 is 16 residues. The germline gives CDR1 SGHTA, CDR2 FQGNSA. This specimen comes from a study of OX40 agonist ivuxolimab in advanced cancers. The data were produced by immunoSEQ multiplex PCR, yet TCRdb's version contains in-frame clones alone and is incomplete. The table has over 80,000 clones, less than 90% seen once; the top ten hold 0.75% to 1%. General study points: Researchers did not determine the expanded peripheral T cells' antigen specificity. Low normalized T-cell clonal expansion also characterized some of the nonresponders.

The TCR sequence derives from an adult with an advanced solid tumor such as melanoma, head and neck, liver or kidney cancer. The specimen was CD4+ or CD8+ T cells sorted from blood, collected in a trial of the OX40 agonist ivuxolimab. The chain is built from TRBV7-2 and TRBJ2-5; 12 bases fit TRBD2. The CDR3 nucleotides read TGTGCCAGCAGCCCGGGGACTAGCGGGCGGGGGGAGACCCAGTACTTC. It encodes CASSPGTSGRGETQYF.